The rows below give T cell receptor beta chains drawn from one sample of a study of cytomegalovirus exposure and HLA in healthy donors. Some clones are missing from TCRdb's copy, which holds only in-frame ones; the method was immunoSEQ multiplex PCR. The table has more than 90,000 clones, 75% seen once. The sequenced sample was PBMCs. These receptor sequences come from a man aged 45-65 years in good health and CMV-seronegative. CDR3s include the opening cysteine and the closing phenylalanine or tryptophan. The D gene is left open where the match is weak. Expanded clones are given a class, and other clones once, few, many or no size at all.

V: TRBV4-2
D: NA
J: TRBJ2-7
size: few
CDR3: CASSQDRVGYYEQYF
DNA: TGTGCCAGCAGCCAAGATCGGGTCGGCTACTACGAGCAGTACTTC

V: TRBV11-2
D: NA
J: TRBJ2-2
size: NA
CDR3: CASLSGWDTGELFF
DNA: TGTGCCAGCCTCTCAGGGTGGGACACCGGGGAGCTGTTTTTT

V: TRBV29-1
D: NA
J: TRBJ2-2
size: NA
CDR3: CSVDAGNTGELFF
DNA: TGCAGCGTTGATGCAGGGAACACCGGGGAGCTGTTTTTT

V: TRBV7-6
D: TRBD1
J: TRBJ1-4
size: NA
CDR3: CASSTQGARAEKLFF
DNA: TGTGCCAGCAGCACCCAGGGGGCCCGGGCTGAAAAACTGTTTTTT

V: TRBV19
D: TRBD1
J: TRBJ2-7
size: NA
CDR3: CASSDRQGNTYEQYF
DNA: TGTGCCAGTAGCGACCGACAGGGAAACACCTACGAGCAGTACTTC

V: TRBV27
D: NA
J: TRBJ2-5
size: few
CDR3: CASSFLETQYF
DNA: TGTGCCAGCAGTTTCCTGGAGACCCAGTACTTC

V: TRBV7-3
D: NA
J: TRBJ2-3
size: NA
CDR3: CASSLRGAMDTDTQYF
DNA: TGTGCCAGCAGCCTCCGGGGGGCTATGGACACAGATACGCAGTATTTT

V: TRBV4-1
D: TRBD1
J: TRBJ1-2
size: NA
CDR3: CASSLYLQGGYGYTF
DNA: TGCGCCAGCAGCCTGTATTTACAGGGGGGCTATGGCTACACCTTC

V: TRBV6-6
D: TRBD1
J: TRBJ1-5
size: NA
CDR3: CASRTGTGFNQPQHF
DNA: TGTGCCAGCAGAACCGGGACAGGGTTCAATCAGCCCCAGCATTTT

V: TRBV4-2
D: NA
J: TRBJ2-1
size: few
CDR3: CASSQSSTGRFIYNEQFF
DNA: TGTGCCAGCAGCCAATCCTCGACAGGCCGATTTATTTACAATGAGCAGTTCTTC

V: TRBV18
D: TRBD1
J: TRBJ2-3
size: NA
CDR3: CASSPTAGTGGSDTQYF
DNA: TGTGCCAGCTCACCAACTGCCGGGACAGGAGGTTCAGATACGCAGTATTTT

V: TRBV11-3
D: TRBD1
J: TRBJ1-1
size: NA
CDR3: CASSLARDRKAFF
DNA: TGTGCCAGCAGCCTAGCTAGGGACAGGAAAGCTTTCTTT

V: TRBV4-1
D: NA
J: TRBJ2-5
size: few
CDR3: CASSPHEDSPGKTQYF
DNA: TGCGCCAGCAGCCCCCACGAAGACTCACCGGGGAAGACCCAGTACTTC

V: TRBV4-1
D: TRBD2
J: TRBJ2-7
size: once
CDR3: CASSQGSGGLNEQYF
DNA: TGCGCCAGCAGCCAAGGGAGCGGGGGGCTCAACGAGCAGTACTTC

V: TRBV10-3
D: NA
J: TRBJ2-2
size: NA
CDR3: CAIRGSLASQVTGELFF
DNA: TGTGCCATCAGGGGCTCACTAGCCTCACAGGTCACCGGGGAGCTGTTTTTT

V: TRBV9
D: NA
J: TRBJ1-1
size: NA
CDR3: CASSVGGRDTEAFF
DNA: TGTGCCAGCAGCGTAGGAGGGAGGGACACTGAAGCTTTCTTT

V: TRBV7-2
D: NA
J: TRBJ2-1
size: NA
CDR3: CASSIRSSREQFF
DNA: TGTGCCAGCAGCATCCGGTCTAGTCGTGAGCAGTTCTTC

V: TRBV11-2
D: TRBD1
J: TRBJ2-7
size: NA
CDR3: CASSRDSRYEQYF
DNA: TGTGCCAGCAGCCGGGACAGTCGTTACGAGCAGTACTTC

V: TRBV7-8
D: NA
J: TRBJ2-2
size: once
CDR3: CASSYPQANTGELFF
DNA: TGTGCCAGCAGCTATCCGCAGGCGAACACCGGGGAGCTGTTTTTT

V: TRBV30
D: TRBD1
J: TRBJ1-2
size: NA
CDR3: CAWTYQGAKGYTF
DNA: TGTGCCTGGACCTATCAGGGGGCAAAAGGCTACACCTTC

V: TRBV2
D: NA
J: TRBJ2-2
size: NA
CDR3: CASRRTAANTGELFF
DNA: TGTGCCAGCAGGCGGACAGCCGCGAACACCGGGGAGCTGTTTTTT

V: TRBV7-3
D: TRBD1
J: TRBJ2-3
size: NA
CDR3: CASSLTGTGGGTDTQYF
DNA: TGTGCCAGCAGCTTAACGGGGACAGGGGGGGGGACAGATACGCAGTATTTT

V: TRBV5-1
D: NA
J: TRBJ2-3
size: few
CDR3: CASRLTGFTDTQYF
DNA: TGCGCCAGCCGCCTAACGGGTTTCACAGATACGCAGTATTTT

V: TRBV10-3
D: TRBD2
J: TRBJ2-3
size: NA
CDR3: CAIALAGEDTQYF
DNA: TGTGCCATCGCCCTAGCGGGAGAGGATACGCAGTATTTT

V: TRBV5-5
D: TRBD1
J: TRBJ1-1
size: NA
CDR3: CASSTGGWTTEAFF
DNA: TGTGCCAGCAGCACAGGGGGCTGGACCACTGAAGCTTTCTTT

V: TRBV5-3
D: TRBD1
J: TRBJ1-5
size: NA
CDR3: CARSLGGQGENQPQHF
DNA: TGTGCCAGAAGCTTGGGGGGACAGGGGGAGAATCAGCCCCAGCATTTT

V: TRBV5-4
D: TRBD2
J: TRBJ2-1
size: NA
CDR3: CASSPTTSGRAYEQFF
DNA: TGTGCCAGCAGCCCAACGACTAGCGGGAGGGCCTATGAGCAGTTCTTC

V: TRBV5-1
D: NA
J: TRBJ2-5
size: NA
CDR3: CASSLGVSSKETQYF
DNA: TGCGCCAGCAGCTTGGGAGTTAGCAGTAAAGAGACCCAGTACTTC

V: TRBV11-2
D: NA
J: TRBJ2-3
size: NA
CDR3: CASSLTGITNTQYF
DNA: TGTGCCAGCAGCTTAACAGGGATCACAAATACGCAGTATTTT

V: TRBV6-1
D: NA
J: TRBJ2-7
size: NA
CDR3: CASSVRGMSYEQYF
DNA: TGTGCCAGCAGTGTCAGGGGTATGTCCTACGAGCAGTACTTC

V: TRBV28
D: NA
J: TRBJ1-1
size: NA
CDR3: CASTLQGWANTEAFF
DNA: TGTGCCAGCACTTTACAGGGATGGGCGAACACTGAAGCTTTCTTT

V: TRBV5-4
D: TRBD2
J: TRBJ2-2
size: NA
CDR3: CATNPASGATGELFF
DNA: TGTGCCACTAACCCCGCTAGCGGGGCCACCGGGGAGCTGTTTTTT

V: TRBV27
D: TRBD1
J: TRBJ1-5
size: once
CDR3: CASSPDRGSQPQHF
DNA: TGTGCCAGCAGTCCAGACAGGGGTTCTCAGCCCCAGCATTTT

V: TRBV5-1
D: TRBD2
J: TRBJ2-5
size: NA
CDR3: CASSSGTRRETQYF
DNA: TGCGCCAGCAGCTCAGGGACTAGGCGAGAGACCCAGTACTTC